This passage covers 21 T cell receptor beta chains from one sample sequenced in a study of cytomegalovirus exposure and HLA in healthy donors. Primers included in the PCR were 60 Vbeta and 13 Jbeta primers. TCRdb's table, derived via immunoSEQ multiplex PCR, lists solely in-frame clones and lacks some. The sample lists under 200,000 clones, around 79% seen once, with under 4% in the top ten. Sequenced: PBMCs. The receptors were gathered from a woman between 40 and 55 years old in good health and CMV-seronegative.

The chain combines TRBV6-1 with TRBJ2-7; 7 bases align to TRBD1. V shed 0 bases, J shed 0 bases, and the junction held 2 bases outside the gene matches. The CDR3 loop spans 15 amino acids. Germline-derived CDR1 and CDR2 are MNHNS and SASEGT. This CDR3 is CASSEAPGGSYEQYF. The DNA for the CDR3 is TGTGCCAGCAGTGAAGCTCCAGGGGGCTCCTACGAGCAGTACTTC.

The chain employs TRBV9 and TRBJ2-2, with D hard to call. The germline V gene has CDR1 SGDLS and CDR2 YYNGEE. This CDR3 has 15 residues. V gave up 0 bases and J gave up 1 base, with 7 bases separating them. For the CDR3, the DNA is TGTGCCAGCAGCGTAGAAAGTAGGAACACCGGGGAGCTGTTTTTT. Its protein product is CASSVESRNTGELFF.

The chain links TRBV28 to TRBJ1-2; 9 bases line up with TRBD1. This CDR3 spans 13 amino acids. The V gene end was trimmed by 6 bases and the J gene end by 4 bases; junction bases not matched to a gene: 3. The V gene's germline CDR1 is MDHEN and CDR2 SYDVKM. The CDR3 loop reads CASRDRGGYGYTF. CDR3 nucleotide sequence: TGTGCCAGCAGGGACAGGGGTGGCTATGGCTACACCTTC.

The rearrangement joins TRBV9 to TRBJ1-4, with 8 bases that match TRBD1. V was clipped by 4 bases and J by 8 bases; unmatched bases: 7. CDR1 and CDR2 (germline): SGDLS, YYNGEE. This CDR3 is 14 amino acids long. As DNA, the CDR3 is TGTGCCAGCAGCCTTCGCGCAGGGGGCGAAAAACTGTTTTTT. Encoded protein: CASSLRAGGEKLFF.

V usage is TRBV5-6 and J usage is TRBJ2-3, with 7 bases that match TRBD2. The CDR3 loop spans 14 amino acids. CDR1 is SGHDT and CDR2 is YYEEEE in the germline V gene. The V gene end was trimmed by 5 bases and the J gene end by 2 bases; junction bases not matched to a gene: 5. This CDR3 is CASRSSGSTDTQYF. Written as DNA, the CDR3 is TGTGCCAGCAGGTCTAGCGGCTCCACAGATACGCAGTATTTT.

The chain is built from TRBV2 and TRBJ1-2; 7 positions agree with TRBD1. This CDR3 region has 14 residues. V lost 5 bases to trimming and J lost 2 bases; unmatched junction nucleotides: 5. Looked up from germline, CDR1 is SNHLY and CDR2 is FYNNEI. The CDR3 protein is CASSPGQVNYGYTF. CDR3 sequence (DNA): TGTGCCAGCAGTCCCGGACAGGTCAACTATGGCTACACCTTC.

This chain connects TRBV2 to TRBJ1-4; possible D gene TRBD1, 6 bases. The length of the CDR3 is 13 residues. Germline assignment: CDR1 SNHLY and CDR2 FYNNEI. Deletions cut 8 bases from V and 2 bases from J, with 9 bases between. DNA of the CDR3: TGTGCCAGCTACAGGGTCACTAATGAAAAACTGTTTTTT. This codes for CASYRVTNEKLFF.

This clone showed up just a few times. The rearrangement links TRBV2 to TRBJ2-3; D possibly corresponds to TRBD1 (5 bases). CDR3 length: 13 residues. Germline V lookup: CDR1 SNHLY, CDR2 FYNNEI. V shed 9 bases and J shed 0 bases, with 10 bases lying between them. This chain's CDR3 is CASRAGSTDTQYF. DNA of the CDR3: TGTGCCAGTAGAGCAGGGAGCACAGATACGCAGTATTTT. Drawing the rest from reference TRBV2 and TRBJ2-3, the complete variable domain is EPEVTQTPSHQVTQMGQEVILRCVPISNHLYFYWYRQILGQKVEFLVSFYNNEISEKSEIFDDQFSVERPDGSNFTLKIRSTKLEDSAMYFCASRAGSTDTQYFGPGTRLTVL.

The V call is TRBV28, the J call TRBJ2-7; 10 bases align to TRBD2. CDR1 and CDR2 (germline): MDHEN, SYDVKM. The CDR3 is 16 amino acids. V lost 5 bases, J lost 8 bases, and 15 bases stayed unmatched. CDR3: CASSLGDTSGDFQQYF. The DNA of the CDR3 is TGTGCCAGCAGTCTAGGGGATACTAGCGGGGACTTTCAGCAGTACTTC.

This chain joins TRBV5-6 and TRBJ2-5, with 7 bases fitting TRBD1. Germline lookup yields CDR1 SGHDT and CDR2 YYEEEE. The CDR3 length is 14 residues. V was clipped by 2 bases and J by 5 bases; unmatched bases: 6. The CDR3 coding sequence is TGTGCCAGCAGCTTAGACAGGGTTCAGGAGACCCAGTACTTC. The encoded protein is CASSLDRVQETQYF.

This clone was counted once. The rearrangement joins TRBV28 to TRBJ2-7, with no clear D. The CDR3 covers 13 residues. Looked up from germline, CDR1 is MDHEN and CDR2 is SYDVKM. The V end lost 3 bases, the J end lost 6 bases, and 12 bases lay between the germline ends. The CDR3 nucleotides are TGTGCCAGCAGTTTCTTATCTGGCTCCGAGCAGTACTTC. It encodes CASSFLSGSEQYF. Combining the CDR3 with reference TRBV28 and TRBJ2-7 gives the whole variable domain DVKVTQSSRYLVKRTGEKVFLECVQDMDHENMFWYRQDPGLGLRLIYFSYDVKMKEKGDIPEGYSVSREKKERFSLILESASTNQTSMYLCASSFLSGSEQYFGPGTRLTVT.

The chain employs TRBV6-5 and TRBJ1-2, with D possibly being TRBD1 (5 bases). Germline CDR1 and CDR2: MNHEY and SVGAGI. V was shortened by 6 bases and J by 8 bases, with 13 bases between the two germline ends. CDR3 length: 12 residues. CDR3 residues: CASRNSRGGYTF. The CDR3 coding sequence is TGTGCCAGCAGGAACTCGCGGGGGGGCTACACCTTC.

The chain uses TRBV5-1 and TRBJ1-6; the match to TRBD1 covers 9 bases. Germline-derived CDR1 and CDR2 are SGHRS and YFSETQ. Trimming cost V 4 bases and J 7 bases; bases outside gene matches: 6. The CDR3 is 15 residues long. The CDR3 sequence: CASSLQGAQNSPLHF. DNA for the CDR3: TGCGCCAGCAGCCTACAGGGGGCACAGAATTCACCCCTCCACTTT.

V is TRBV19 and J is TRBJ1-2; 7 nucleotides agree with TRBD1. Trimming took 7 bases from V and 0 from J; bases not matched to a gene: 8. CDR1 and CDR2 from the germline V gene are LNHDA and SQIVND (reference sequence). The CDR3 contains 15 residues. The CDR3 loop is CASTDRDSTNYGYTF. CDR3 DNA: TGTGCCAGTACCGATCGGGACAGCACTAACTATGGCTACACCTTC.

The chain carries TRBV2 and TRBJ2-7, with D possibly matching TRBD1 (5 bases). This CDR3 spans 15 amino acids. Trimming took off 8 bases at V and 1 base at J, with 18 bases between the two ends. The germline CDR1 and CDR2 sequences are SNHLY and FYNNEI. In nucleotides, the CDR3 is TGTGCCAGCGGCTCCTGGACATGGATTTCCTACGAGCAGTACTTC. Its translation: CASGSWTWISYEQYF.

In DNA form, the CDR3 reads TGCGCCAGTGGACAGGGATCCTACAATGAGCAGTTCTTC. Protein: CASGQGSYNEQFF. The chain is built from TRBV5-1 and TRBJ2-1; TRBD1 aligns across 8 bases. This CDR3 region has 13 residues. Germline trimming cut 8 bases from V and 1 base from J; bases unmatched to any gene: 2. CDR1 is SGHRS and CDR2 is YFSETQ in the germline V gene.

This clone was seen just once. J is TRBJ1-5 and V is TRBV5-8, with 7 bases lining up with TRBD1. Germline CDR1 reads SGHTS; CDR2 reads YDEGEE. Unmatched junction bases numbered 4, after V lost 4 bases and J lost 0 bases. This CDR3 comprises 15 residues. CDR3: CASSLTGYSNQPQHF. The DNA of the CDR3 is TGTGCCAGCAGCCTGACAGGGTATAGCAATCAGCCCCAGCATTTT.

This clone was counted a few times. V is TRBV4-1 and J is TRBJ2-3, with D maybe TRBD2 (5 bases). The CDR3 totals 14 residues. Per germline, CDR1 MGHRA and CDR2 YSYEKL. V shed 2 bases and J shed 10 bases, with 16 bases lying between them. CDR3 sequence reads: CASSQNPSSPAQYF. In DNA form, the CDR3 reads TGCGCCAGCAGCCAAAATCCCTCTAGCCCCGCGCAGTATTTT.

This chain joins TRBV21-1 and TRBJ2-5; the table calls TRBD1, which could not be checked here. TRBV21-1 is a known pseudogene. The CDR3 spans 12 residues. The CDR3 is CASKGVQETQYF. As DNA, the CDR3 is TGTGCCAGTAAGGGGGTTCAGGAGACCCAGTACTTC.

The chain carries TRBV27 and TRBJ1-2, with unresolved D. Germline CDR1 MNHEY, CDR2 SMNVEV (reference sequence). The CDR3 runs 20 residues. V was cut by 3 bases and J by 8 bases, with 34 bases left in between. CDR3 loop: CASSLNPELLGRQKTRGYTF. The CDR3 DNA reads TGTGCCAGCAGTTTGAATCCCGAACTCTTGGGAAGGCAGAAAACTAGGGGCTACACCTTC.

A remark on this clone: An end of the junction differs from the germline gene, which may be a read error. The chain links TRBV7-9 to TRBJ2-7, with D possibly matching TRBD1 (5 bases). The germline V gene encodes CDR1 SEHNR and CDR2 FQNEAQ (reference sequence). The CDR3 runs 15 residues. The CDR3 loop is CASSLGSDISSEQYF. DNA for the CDR3: TGTGCCAGCAGCTTAGGATCGGACATCTCCTCCGAGCAGTACTTC. The full variable domain, rest sourced from reference TRBV7-9 and TRBJ2-7, is DTGVSQNPRHKITKRGQNVTFRCDPISEHNRLYWYRQTLGQGPEFLTYFQNEAQLEKSRLLSDRFSAERPKGSFSTLEIQRTEQGDSAMYLCASSLGSDISSEQYFGPGTRLTVT.